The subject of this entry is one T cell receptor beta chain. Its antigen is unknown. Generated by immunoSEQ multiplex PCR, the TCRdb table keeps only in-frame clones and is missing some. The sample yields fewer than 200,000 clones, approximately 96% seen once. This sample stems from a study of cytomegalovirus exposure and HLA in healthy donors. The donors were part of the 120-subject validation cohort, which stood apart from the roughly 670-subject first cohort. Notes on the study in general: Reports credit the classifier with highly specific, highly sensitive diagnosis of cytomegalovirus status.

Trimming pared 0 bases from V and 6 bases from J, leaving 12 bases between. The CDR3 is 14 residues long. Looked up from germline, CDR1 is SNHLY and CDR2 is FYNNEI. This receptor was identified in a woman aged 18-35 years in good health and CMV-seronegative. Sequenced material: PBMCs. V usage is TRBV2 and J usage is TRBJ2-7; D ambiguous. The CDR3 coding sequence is TGTGCCAGCAGTGAAGCCCCCGGCTCGGGCGAGCAGTACTTC. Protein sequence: CASSEAPGSGEQYF.